This entry is about one T cell receptor beta chain. Assay used: immunoSEQ multiplex PCR; TCRdb lists only in-frame clones, some missing. The repertoire holds under 200,000 clones, with about 85% as singletons. The data were obtained in a study of blood T cell repertoires in COVID-19. Study information: Italy, Spain and the United States were the sources of the convalescent and acute COVID-19 samples. From T cells, B-cell-depleted T cells, or PBMCs came the material, which was cDNA or gDNA.

The germline gives CDR1 KGHDR, CDR2 SFDVKD. CDR3 length: 16 amino acids. Losses at the gene ends were 2 bases for V and 5 bases for J; bases not matched to a gene: 6. Sequences were obtained from peripheral blood. The chain has TRBV24-1 and TRBJ2-2, with TRBD1 matching 8 bases. The sequence derives from a man between 18 and 35 years old with acute or convalescent COVID-19. The CDR3 spells CATSDSWDRNTGELFF. The CDR3 bases are TGTGCCACCAGTGATTCATGGGACAGGAATACCGGGGAGCTGTTTTTT.